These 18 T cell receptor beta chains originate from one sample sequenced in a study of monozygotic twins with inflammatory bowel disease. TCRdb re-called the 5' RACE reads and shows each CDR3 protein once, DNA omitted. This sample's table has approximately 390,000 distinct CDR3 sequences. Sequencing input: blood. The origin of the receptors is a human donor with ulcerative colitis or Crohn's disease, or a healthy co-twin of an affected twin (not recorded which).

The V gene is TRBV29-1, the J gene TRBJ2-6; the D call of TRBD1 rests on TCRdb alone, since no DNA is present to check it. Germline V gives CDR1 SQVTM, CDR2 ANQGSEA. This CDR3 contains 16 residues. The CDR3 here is CVTWDSRSSGANVLTF. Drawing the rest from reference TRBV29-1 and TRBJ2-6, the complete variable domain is SAVISQKPSRDICQRGTSLTIQCQVDSQVTMMFWYRQQPGQSLTLIATANQGSEATYESGFVIDKFPISRPNLTFSTLTVSNMSPEDSSIYLCVTWDSRSSGANVLTFGAGSRLTVL.

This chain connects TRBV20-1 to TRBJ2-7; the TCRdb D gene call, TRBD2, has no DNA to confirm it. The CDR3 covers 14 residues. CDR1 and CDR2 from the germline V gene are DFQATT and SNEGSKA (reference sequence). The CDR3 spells CSATSREGGYEQYF.

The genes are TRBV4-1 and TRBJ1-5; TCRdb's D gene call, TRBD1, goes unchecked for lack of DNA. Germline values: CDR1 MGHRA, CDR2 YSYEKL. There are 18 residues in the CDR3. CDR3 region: CASSQNYRTGISNQPQHF.

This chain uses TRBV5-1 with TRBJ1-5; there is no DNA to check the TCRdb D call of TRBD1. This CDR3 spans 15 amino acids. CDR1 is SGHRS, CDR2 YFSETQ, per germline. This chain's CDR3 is CASSLTGGYDQPQHF. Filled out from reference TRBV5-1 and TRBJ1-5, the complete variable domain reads KAGVTQTPRYLIKTRGQQVTLSCSPISGHRSVSWYQQTPGQGLQFLFEYFSETQRNKGNFPGRFSGRQFSNSRSEMNVSTLELGDSALYLCASSLTGGYDQPQHFGDGTRLSIL.

The CDR3 loop reads CAISRNIGRTTEAFF. The chain recombines TRBV10-3 with TRBJ1-1. Germline CDR1 is ENHRY and CDR2 is SYGVKD. This CDR3 spans 15 amino acids.

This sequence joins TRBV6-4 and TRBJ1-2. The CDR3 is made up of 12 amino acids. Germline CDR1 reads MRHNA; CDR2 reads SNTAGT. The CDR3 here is CASIGTENGYTF.

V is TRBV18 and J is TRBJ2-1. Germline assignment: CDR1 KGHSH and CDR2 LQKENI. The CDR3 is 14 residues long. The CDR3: CASSPPGNHNEQFF.

This CDR3 is CASSLVGANVLTF. The V and J genes are TRBV5-4 and TRBJ2-6. Germline CDR1 is SGHNT and CDR2 is YYREEE (reference sequence). The CDR3 has 13 amino acids.

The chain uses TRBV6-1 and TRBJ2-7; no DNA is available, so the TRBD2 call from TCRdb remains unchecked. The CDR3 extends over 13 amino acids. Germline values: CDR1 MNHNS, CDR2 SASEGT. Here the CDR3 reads CASSEGLTYEQYF.

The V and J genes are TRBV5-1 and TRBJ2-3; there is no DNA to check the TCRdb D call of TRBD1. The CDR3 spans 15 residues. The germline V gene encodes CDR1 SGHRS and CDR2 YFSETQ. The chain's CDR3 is CASSSTGHRTDTQYF.

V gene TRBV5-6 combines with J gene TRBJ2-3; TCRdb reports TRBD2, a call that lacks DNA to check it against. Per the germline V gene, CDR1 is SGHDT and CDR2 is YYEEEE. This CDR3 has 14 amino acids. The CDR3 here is CASSISGSTDTQYF.

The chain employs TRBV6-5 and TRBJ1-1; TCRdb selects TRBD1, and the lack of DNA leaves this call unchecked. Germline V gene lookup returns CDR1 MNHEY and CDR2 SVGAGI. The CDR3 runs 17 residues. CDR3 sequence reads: CASTPQPGTNRGTEAFF.

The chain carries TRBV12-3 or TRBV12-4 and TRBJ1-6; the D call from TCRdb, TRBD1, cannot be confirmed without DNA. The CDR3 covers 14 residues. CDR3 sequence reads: CASSKQGASSPLHF.

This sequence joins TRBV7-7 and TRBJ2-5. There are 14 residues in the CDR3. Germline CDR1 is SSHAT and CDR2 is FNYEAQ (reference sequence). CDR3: CASSQNGEQETQYF. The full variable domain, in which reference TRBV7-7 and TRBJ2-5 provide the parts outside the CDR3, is GAGVSQSPRYKVTKRGQDVTLRCDPISSHATLYWYQQALGQGPEFLTYFNYEAQPDKSGLPSDRFSAERPEGSISTLTIQRTEQRDSAMYRCASSQNGEQETQYFGPGTRLLVL.

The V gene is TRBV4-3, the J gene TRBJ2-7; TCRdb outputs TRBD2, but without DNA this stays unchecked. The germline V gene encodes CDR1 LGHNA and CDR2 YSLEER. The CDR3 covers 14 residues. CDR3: CASSQDLLGKEQYF.

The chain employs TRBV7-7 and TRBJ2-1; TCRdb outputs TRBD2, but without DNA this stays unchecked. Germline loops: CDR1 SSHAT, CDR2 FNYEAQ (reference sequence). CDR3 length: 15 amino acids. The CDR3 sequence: CASSLRSGGAYEQFF.

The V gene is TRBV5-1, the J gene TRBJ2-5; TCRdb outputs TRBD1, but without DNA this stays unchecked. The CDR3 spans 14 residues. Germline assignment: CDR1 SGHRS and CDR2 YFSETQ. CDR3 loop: CASSRWTGIETQYF.

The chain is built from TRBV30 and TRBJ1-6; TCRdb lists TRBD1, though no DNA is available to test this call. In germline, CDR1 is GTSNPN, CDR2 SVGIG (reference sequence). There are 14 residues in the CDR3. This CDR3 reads CAWSGVGDSKPLHF.